This T cell receptor (beta chain) was captured in a study of blood T cells in healthy people across ages. The CDR3 is made up of 15 amino acids. Germline CDR1 is SGHVS and CDR2 is FQNEAQ. V lost 5 bases, J lost 3 bases, and 9 bases stayed unmatched. Alongside a J-beta primer mix, a sample-barcoded 5' primer served in a second PCR lasting about 7 to 11 cycles. Each cDNA molecule carried a tag from a template-switch adaptor that contained 12 random nucleotides. TCRdb reprocessed the 5' RACE reads with MiXCR, giving one entry per CDR3 protein. The repertoire includes roughly 1,300,000 distinct CDR3 sequences, almost 60% of them detected once, and about 6.7% sits in the top ten. Study results and limitations: In long-lived donors, naive CD4+ cell counts and diversity exceeded those of aged donors.

The study drew donors from healthy Caucasian individuals in Russia aged about 6 to 95. To note about this clonotype: The antigen is unknown.

The genes are TRBV7-8 and TRBJ1-2, with 7 nucleotides matching TRBD1. The sequencing sample was made of blood. The receptor was isolated from a man between 18 and 35 years old in good health. The DNA for the CDR3 is TGTGCCAGCAGCCCAAGACAGGGCTTTCACTATGGCTACACCTTC. Translated, it gives CASSPRQGFHYGYTF.